A single sample is the source of the 18 T cell receptor beta chains below, sequenced in a study of T cell responses to AZD1222 COVID-19 vaccine. The table came from immunoSEQ multiplex PCR; TCRdb's copy has only in-frame clones and leaves some out. This sample has 75,000 to 90,000 clones, with 90% found just once. Material: peripheral blood, obtained on day 0 of AZD1222 vaccination. The receptors come from an adult in good health.

The sample holds one count of this clone. The chain joins TRBV3-1 (or the pseudogene TRBV3-2) to TRBJ2-5; maybe TRBD2 (6 bases). Germline assignment: CDR1 LGHDT and CDR2 YNNKEL (reference sequence). This CDR3 has 13 residues. V was pared by 2 bases and J by 6 bases, with 10 bases between. The CDR3 sequence is CASSQSGEKTQYF. CDR3 DNA: TGTGCCAGCAGCCAATCGGGGGAGAAGACCCAGTACTTC.

This clone was picked up a small number of times. The chain couples TRBV28 to TRBJ1-1; 8 bases are shared with TRBD1. CDR3 length: 14 residues. Looked up from germline, CDR1 is MDHEN and CDR2 is SYDVKM. J gave up 7 bases and V 2 bases, and 6 bases lay outside the gene matches. In DNA form, the CDR3 reads TGTGCCAGCAGTTTAGGGACAGGCCTTTTTGAAGCTTTCTTT. Protein sequence: CASSLGTGLFEAFF.

The rearrangement links TRBV18 to TRBJ2-5, with 7 nucleotides matching TRBD1. Losses at the gene ends were 2 bases for V and 5 bases for J; bases not matched to a gene: 2. This CDR3 has 13 amino acids. Germline V gene sequence: CDR1 KGHSH, CDR2 LQKENI. This chain's CDR3 is CASSPGQAETQYF. DNA of the CDR3: TGTGCCAGCTCACCAGGACAGGCCGAGACCCAGTACTTC. The variable domain in full, with the rest retrieved from reference TRBV18 and TRBJ2-5, is NAGVMQNPRHLVRRRGQEARLRCSPMKGHSHVYWYRQLPEEGLKFMVYLQKENIIDESGMPKERFSAEFPKEGPSILRIQQVVRGDSAAYFCASSPGQAETQYFGPGTRLLVL.

A few counts support this clone. The chain links TRBV5-4 to TRBJ1-5; 7 nucleotides match TRBD1. J was trimmed by 10 bases and V by 1 base; bases with no gene match: 8. Germline CDR1 and CDR2: SGHNT and YYREEE (reference sequence). This CDR3 region has 14 residues. CDR3 residues: CASSLRGGRFPQHF. CDR3 nucleotides: TGTGCCAGCAGCTTGAGAGGGGGCCGATTTCCCCAGCATTTT.

The chain joins TRBV6-4 to TRBJ2-6; D remains ambiguous. The V end lost 6 bases, the J end lost 1 base, and 10 bases lay between the germline ends. Germline V CDR1 and CDR2: MRHNA, SNTAGT. This CDR3 has 15 residues. CDR3 nucleotide sequence: TGTGCCAGCAGGGACGAGGCTTCTGGGGCCAACGTCCTGACTTTC. Translating gives CASRDEASGANVLTF.

The rearrangement joins TRBV6-5 to TRBJ1-5; D may be TRBD1 (5 bases). The CDR3 is 13 residues long. V gave up 9 bases and J gave up 4 bases, with 13 bases separating them. CDR1 is MNHEY, CDR2 SVGAGI, per germline. As DNA, the CDR3 is TGTGCCAGACTCGGACAATCTAATCAGCCCCAGCATTTT. Translated, it gives CARLGQSNQPQHF.

The rearrangement links TRBV14 to TRBJ1-2; tentatively, D is TRBD1 (5 bases). The V and J ends lost 4 bases and 8 bases respectively, with 17 bases between them. The CDR3 extends over 14 amino acids. The germline V gene has CDR1 SGHDN and CDR2 FVKESK. CDR3 in DNA: TGTGCCAGCAGCCGCGGGACTTTCGAAAAGGGCTACACCTTC. This codes for CASSRGTFEKGYTF. The complete variable domain, with remaining parts taken from reference TRBV14 and TRBJ1-2, reads EAGVTQFPSHSVIEKGQTVTLRCDPISGHDNLYWYRRVMGKEIKFLLHFVKESKQDESGMPNNRFLAERTGGTYSTLKVQPAELEDSGVYFCASSRGTFEKGYTFGSGTRLTVV.

This clone was detected a few times. The J gene is TRBJ1-1, the V gene TRBV10-3; TRBD1 aligns across 12 bases. The CDR3 sequence is 14 residues long. Germline trimming cut 6 bases from V and 8 bases from J; bases unmatched to any gene: 7. In germline, CDR1 is ENHRY, CDR2 SYGVKD. CDR3 bases: TGTGCCATCAGGTTCCTCGGGACAGGGGGCGAAGCTTTCTTT. The encoded protein is CAIRFLGTGGEAFF.

The genes are TRBV3-1 (or the pseudogene TRBV3-2) and TRBJ1-6; TRBD1 matches at 7 bases. The CDR3 extends over 16 amino acids. Germline assignment: CDR1 LGHDT and CDR2 YNNKEL (reference sequence). V shed 4 bases and J 6 bases; nucleotides not matched to a gene: 9. CDR3 loop: CASSPAGGAPNSPLHF. The CDR3 nucleotides read TGTGCCAGCAGCCCAGCAGGGGGAGCTCCTAATTCACCCCTCCACTTT.

The J gene is TRBJ1-1, the V gene TRBV7-9; 8 nucleotides match TRBD1. This CDR3 comprises 14 residues. Germline lookup yields CDR1 SEHNR and CDR2 FQNEAQ (reference sequence). Trimming removed 5 bases from V and 3 bases from J; junction bases left unmatched: 5. This chain's CDR3 is CASSRTGWDTEAFF. The CDR3 nucleotides read TGTGCCAGCAGCCGGACAGGGTGGGACACTGAAGCTTTCTTT.

V is TRBV7-9 and J is TRBJ2-7; no reliable D call. The CDR3 has 12 amino acids. The germline CDR1 and CDR2 sequences are SEHNR and FQNEAQ (reference sequence). Trimming took 6 bases from V and 2 from J, leaving 8 bases between them. The DNA for the CDR3 is TGTGCCAGCAGACAAACACCCTACGAGCAGTACTTC. Encoded protein: CASRQTPYEQYF.

The V gene is TRBV9, the J gene TRBJ1-6; D ambiguous. V was cut by 0 bases and J by 12 bases, with 4 bases left in between. The CDR3 extends over 11 amino acids. In germline, CDR1 is SGDLS, CDR2 YYNGEE. Here the CDR3 DNA reads TGTGCCAGCAGCGTAGAAGGACCCCTCCACTTT. This gives the protein CASSVEGPLHF.

The J gene is TRBJ2-3, the V gene TRBV5-1, with TRBD1 matching over 11 bases. V shed 4 bases and J 5 bases; nucleotides not matched to a gene: 6. This CDR3 has 15 amino acids. Germline V CDR1 and CDR2: SGHRS, YFSETQ. The CDR3 DNA reads TGCGCCAGCAGCGTCGGACAGGGGGCAATAGATACGCAGTATTTT. As protein: CASSVGQGAIDTQYF. The variable domain in full, completed from reference TRBV5-1 and TRBJ2-3, reads KAGVTQTPRYLIKTRGQQVTLSCSPISGHRSVSWYQQTPGQGLQFLFEYFSETQRNKGNFPGRFSGRQFSNSRSEMNVSTLELGDSALYLCASSVGQGAIDTQYFGPGTRLTVL.

The rearrangement uses TRBV11-1 and TRBJ2-7; the D gene is possibly TRBD2 (5 bases). Germline CDR1 and CDR2: SGHAT and FQDESV (reference sequence). The CDR3 is 14 amino acids. Trimming stripped 5 bases from V and 4 bases from J, with 15 bases between. The DNA for the CDR3 is TGTGCCAGCAGCCCCTCGAGAGGGAATTACGAGCAGTACTTC. Translation gives CASSPSRGNYEQYF.

The rearrangement joins TRBV19 to TRBJ1-1; no clear D gene. Per germline, CDR1 LNHDA and CDR2 SQIVND (reference sequence). This CDR3 has 13 residues. Deletions cut 6 bases from V and 2 bases from J, with 10 bases between. DNA for the CDR3: TGTGCCAGTAGCCCCAGTTTAAACACTGAAGCTTTCTTT. Its protein is CASSPSLNTEAFF.

The chain combines TRBV11-2 with TRBJ1-1; 12 nucleotides agree with TRBD1. The germline CDR1 and CDR2 sequences are SGHAT and FQNNGV. This CDR3 spans 17 amino acids. V shed 5 bases, J shed 4 bases, and the junction held 11 bases outside the gene matches. The CDR3 protein is CASSPGDRGPVGTEAFF. DNA for the CDR3: TGTGCCAGCAGCCCGGGGGACAGGGGGCCCGTTGGCACTGAAGCTTTCTTT.

This clone was counted a few times. This chain uses TRBV2 with TRBJ1-5; maybe TRBD1 (5 bases). V lost 4 bases and J 4 bases, leaving 8 bases between the germline ends. Germline V lookup: CDR1 SNHLY, CDR2 FYNNEI. The CDR3 is 13 residues long. For the CDR3, the DNA is TGTGCCAGCAGTGCCAGGGAAAATCAGCCCCAGCATTTT. Translating gives CASSARENQPQHF.

This clone was detected a few times. The rearrangement joins TRBV5-1 to TRBJ1-4; D is ambiguous. The CDR3 spans 15 residues. From germline, CDR1 is SGHRS and CDR2 YFSETQ. The V end was cut by 1 base, the J end by 2 bases, with 9 bases between. Written as DNA, the CDR3 is TGCGCCAGCAGCTTGAATTCTGGCACTAATGAAAAACTGTTTTTT. It translates to CASSLNSGTNEKLFF.